The T cell receptor (beta chain) under discussion was sequenced for a study of blood T cells in healthy people across ages. CDR1 and CDR2 from the germline V gene are MNHNS and SASEGT. With 5 bases clipped from V and 4 bases from J, the junction kept 13 bases outside the gene matches. The length of the CDR3 is 17 residues. A sample-barcoded 5' primer and a J-beta primer mix were used in a second PCR of roughly 6 to 11 cycles. Each CDR3 protein is one row after TCRdb ran MiXCR on the 5' RACE reads. The table records 1.4 million or so distinct CDR3 sequences, approximately 43% of them present only once.

This sequence was found in a woman under 30 in good health. V is TRBV6-1 and J is TRBJ2-2; 7 nucleotides match TRBD2. The sample comprised blood. For the CDR3, the DNA is TGTGCCAGCAGTCCTCCCGCGGGAGACTTTAGCACCGGGGAGCTGTTTTTT. This encodes CASSPPAGDFSTGELFF.